Below are 25 T cell receptor beta chains sequenced from a single sample in a study of vaccination and CD4 T cells after COVID-19. Treatment noted: roughly 10-day PBMC culture with coronavirus spike peptide pools or control peptides (ViraFEST assay). The Oncomine TCR Beta short-read assay was applied to DNA of cultured CD4+ T cells. A single record per CDR3 protein comes from TCRdb applying MiXCR to the PCR reads. The table records about 11,000 distinct CDR3 sequences, 50% to 55% of them present only once. Antigens of these TCRs are unknown. Material: CD4+ T cells from blood, cultured in vitro. These receptors were obtained from a human donor who had recovered from COVID-19.

This chain connects TRBV20-1 to TRBJ2-3; 15 bases map to TRBD2. V shed 4 bases, J shed 4 bases, and the junction held 9 bases outside the gene matches. The germline CDR1 and CDR2 sequences are DFQATT and SNEGSKA (reference sequence). The CDR3 length is 17 residues. The CDR3 protein is CSAKGLAGGRVADTQYF. CDR3 nucleotides: TGCAGTGCTAAAGGACTAGCGGGGGGGCGGGTGGCAGATACGCAGTATTTT.

The chain recombines TRBV6-1 with TRBJ1-6; no firm D call. This CDR3 has 12 amino acids. V lost 6 bases and J lost 10, with 10 bases in between. Germline V CDR1 and CDR2: MNHNS, SASEGT. The CDR3 nucleotides are TGTGCCAGCAGCGATCTTCCCTCACCCCTCCACTTT. It is translated as CASSDLPSPLHF.

The J gene is TRBJ1-3, the V gene TRBV2; no firm D call. This CDR3 has 16 residues. V lost 3 bases to trimming and J lost 0 bases, with 12 bases between them. Per the germline V gene, CDR1 is SNHLY and CDR2 is FYNNEI. CDR3 DNA: TGTGCCAGCAGTGATGGGAGACCGATCTCTGGAAACACCATATATTTT. Protein product: CASSDGRPISGNTIYF.

The gene calls are TRBV5-1 and TRBJ2-5; unclear D gene. The CDR3 is 14 residues long. V lost 1 base to trimming and J lost 2 bases, with 9 bases between them. CDR1 and CDR2 from the germline V gene are SGHRS and YFSETQ. The CDR3, as DNA: TGCGCCAGCAGCTTGTGGCAGGTTCAAGAGACCCAGTACTTC. This codes for CASSLWQVQETQYF. Full variable domain (missing parts from reference TRBV5-1 and TRBJ2-5): KAGVTQTPRYLIKTRGQQVTLSCSPISGHRSVSWYQQTPGQGLQFLFEYFSETQRNKGNFPGRFSGRQFSNSRSEMNVSTLELGDSALYLCASSLWQVQETQYFGPGTRLLVL.

V is TRBV29-1 and J is TRBJ1-5, with D perhaps matching TRBD1 (6 bases). The CDR3 consists of 15 residues. The V gene's germline CDR1 is SQVTM and CDR2 ANQGSEA. Trimming removed 7 bases at V and 5 bases at J, with 21 bases between. The CDR3 loop reads CSGGYDRLRDQPQHF. In nucleotides, the CDR3 is TGCAGCGGCGGTTACGACAGGTTAAGGGATCAGCCCCAGCATTTT. Together with reference TRBV29-1 and TRBJ1-5, the CDR3 gives the full variable domain: SAVISQKPSRDICQRGTSLTIQCQVDSQVTMMFWYRQQPGQSLTLIATANQGSEATYESGFVIDKFPISRPNLTFSTLTVSNMSPEDSSIYLCSGGYDRLRDQPQHFGDGTRLSIL.

The rearrangement links TRBV7-9 to TRBJ1-2; 7 bases are shared with TRBD1. This CDR3 has 14 residues. Trimming took 5 bases from V and 5 from J; bases not matched to a gene: 8. Germline CDR1 reads SEHNR; CDR2 reads FQNEAQ (reference sequence). CDR3 protein: CASSATRDSYGYTF. CDR3 DNA sequence: TGTGCCAGCAGCGCTACCCGGGACAGTTATGGCTACACCTTC.

The chain links TRBV20-1 to TRBJ1-3; 8 positions agree with TRBD1. This CDR3 comprises 14 residues. Looked up from germline, CDR1 is DFQATT and CDR2 is SNEGSKA (reference sequence). J lost 2 bases, V lost 3 bases, and 3 bases had no gene match. CDR3 protein: CSASLQGAGNTIYF. CDR3 coding DNA: TGCAGTGCTAGTCTACAGGGGGCTGGAAACACCATATATTTT.

By its share, this clonotype is medium-sized. The rearrangement joins TRBV6-5 to TRBJ1-5, with TRBD1 matching over 7 bases. CDR3 length: 15 residues. The V segment lost 4 bases and the J segment 0 bases; nucleotides outside the gene matches: 3. The germline V gene encodes CDR1 MNHEY and CDR2 SVGAGI. CDR3 DNA: TGTGCCAGCAGTTCTAGACAGGGTAGCAATCAGCCCCAGCATTTT. This encodes CASSSRQGSNQPQHF.

The V call is TRBV6-2 or TRBV6-3, the J call TRBJ2-7, with 7 bases aligning to TRBD2. Germline loops: CDR1 MNHEY, CDR2 SVGEGT. The V segment lost 0 bases and the J segment 0 bases; nucleotides outside the gene matches: 8. This CDR3 spans 17 amino acids. CDR3 residues: CASSYSKTGGFSYEQYF. CDR3 DNA: TGTGCCAGCAGTTACTCGAAAACGGGGGGATTCTCCTACGAGCAGTACTTC.

The rearrangement uses TRBV30 and TRBJ1-5; D gene unclear. Germline loops: CDR1 GTSNPN, CDR2 SVGIG (reference sequence). The CDR3 contains 13 residues. V was trimmed by 3 bases and J by 4 bases, leaving 10 bases between them. CDR3 sequence: CAWRSQPNQPQHF. CDR3 in DNA: TGTGCCTGGAGGTCTCAGCCAAATCAGCCCCAGCATTTT.

The chain joins TRBV20-1 to TRBJ1-2; 7 nucleotides match TRBD1. The junction had 5 bases not matched to a gene; V was cut back by 6 bases and J by 1 base. This CDR3 has 13 amino acids. The germline V gene encodes CDR1 DFQATT and CDR2 SNEGSKA (reference sequence). Here the CDR3 DNA reads TGCAGTGCCAGACAGGGCCTTAACTATGGCTACACCTTC. It translates to CSARQGLNYGYTF.

The rearrangement joins TRBV12-3 or TRBV12-4 to TRBJ2-1, with no clear D. The CDR3 contains 14 residues. V lost 7 bases to trimming and J lost 4 bases, with 14 bases between them. The CDR3 sequence is CASTPRALYNEQFF. Written as DNA, the CDR3 is TGTGCCAGCACCCCGCGTGCTTTATACAATGAGCAGTTCTTC.

A note on this clonotype: Compared with germline, one end of the junction differs, possibly owing to a read error. The rearrangement uses TRBV20-1 and TRBJ2-7; no firm D call. The CDR3 is 14 residues long. CDR1 DFQATT and CDR2 SNEGSKA come from the germline V gene (reference sequence). The CDR3 spells CSARKLQSPYEQYF. As DNA, the CDR3 is TGCAGTGCTAGGAAGCTACAGAGTCCCTACGAGCAGTATTTC.

This chain connects TRBV19 to TRBJ1-2; D is possibly TRBD1 (6 bases). The V and J ends lost 2 bases and 1 base respectively, with 8 bases between them. The CDR3 runs 14 residues. The germline V gene has CDR1 LNHDA and CDR2 SQIVND (reference sequence). CDR3 nucleotide sequence: TGTGCCAGTAGTATAAACAGGGTTAACTATGGCTACACCTTC. Protein sequence: CASSINRVNYGYTF. The full variable domain, completed using reference TRBV19 and TRBJ1-2, is DGGITQSPKYLFRKEGQNVTLSCEQNLNHDAMYWYRQDPGQGLRLIYYSQIVNDFQKGDIAEGYSVSREKKESFPLTVTSAQKNPTAFYLCASSINRVNYGYTFGSGTRLTVV.

This clonotype was found a few times. This chain joins TRBV20-1 and TRBJ2-3; D gene ambiguous. Between the trimmed V and J ends, which lost 0 bases and 8 bases, there was a span of 9 bases. The CDR3 spans 12 residues. The germline V gene has CDR1 DFQATT and CDR2 SNEGSKA (reference sequence). In DNA, the CDR3 is TGCAGTGCTAGAGATCGTGTAGTTACGCAGTATTTT. Translated: CSARDRVVTQYF.

The V call is TRBV27, the J call TRBJ1-1, with no clear D. V lost 6 bases and J lost 5, with 16 bases in between. The CDR3 has 14 residues. Germline CDR1 MNHEY, CDR2 SMNVEV (reference sequence). The CDR3 protein is CASRQAGARTEAFF. The CDR3 coding sequence is TGTGCCAGCAGACAAGCGGGCGCGAGGACTGAAGCTTTCTTT.

This chain connects TRBV29-1 to TRBJ2-7; D gene ambiguous. With 3 bases removed from V and 0 bases from J, the gap between germline ends came to 6 bases. The CDR3 totals 12 residues. CDR1 is SQVTM and CDR2 is ANQGSEA in the germline V gene. The CDR3 reads CSVDSGSYEQYF. The CDR3 DNA follows: TGCAGCGTTGATTCCGGCTCCTACGAGCAGTACTTC.

This clonotype was seen a few times. The chain carries TRBV7-8 and TRBJ1-5; D not certain. Trimming took 5 bases from V and 6 from J, leaving 8 bases between them. Looked up from germline, CDR1 is SGHVS and CDR2 is FQNEAQ. The CDR3 totals 12 residues. The DNA of the CDR3 is TGTGCCAGCAGCCTCAGCGTTCAGCCCCAGCATTTT. Encoded protein: CASSLSVQPQHF.

The J gene is TRBJ1-1, the V gene TRBV6-1, with D tentatively TRBD1 (5 bases). V was trimmed by 7 bases and J by 7 bases, leaving 13 bases between them. This CDR3 contains 12 residues. Germline assignment: CDR1 MNHNS and CDR2 SASEGT. The CDR3 region is CASNRGDGEAFF. Written as DNA, the CDR3 is TGTGCCAGCAATAGGGGTGATGGTGAAGCTTTCTTT.

CDR3 sequence: CASSKAPGQGIHEQYF. CDR3 nucleotides: TGTGCCAGCAGCAAAGCTCCGGGACAGGGAATTCACGAGCAGTACTTC. The gene calls are TRBV21-1 and TRBJ2-7; no check of the table's D call, TRBD1, against the DNA was made. TRBV21-1 is tagged as a pseudogene. The CDR3 sequence is 16 residues long.

V and J are TRBV29-1 and TRBJ1-1; D not resolved. Germline V gene sequence: CDR1 SQVTM, CDR2 ANQGSEA. This CDR3 comprises 11 residues. CDR3: CMAGFRTEAFF. CDR3 nucleotides: TGCATGGCGGGGTTCCGCACTGAAGCTTTCTTT.

This clonotype was seen more than once but under ten times. The J gene is TRBJ2-1, the V gene TRBV20-1, with 10 bases aligning to TRBD1. Gene TRBJ2-7 matches the end of the DNA better, so the J call may be wrong. This CDR3 has 13 amino acids. In germline, CDR1 is DFQATT, CDR2 SNEGSKA (reference sequence). This chain's CDR3 is CSAVRDRGGEQYF. CDR3 in DNA: TGCAGTGCTGTCCGGGACAGGGGAGGCGAGCAGTACTTC.

This clonotype was observed a single time. The rearrangement joins TRBV30 to TRBJ2-7; D is perhaps TRBD1 (6 bases). CDR3 length: 12 residues. Trimming stripped 2 bases from V and 6 bases from J, with 11 bases between. Germline-derived CDR1 and CDR2 are GTSNPN and SVGIG (reference sequence). The CDR3: CAWSWDKGEQYF. CDR3 nucleotide sequence: TGTGCCTGGAGTTGGGACAAGGGCGAGCAGTACTTC.

This clonotype came up a few times. J is TRBJ1-5 and V is TRBV21-1; whether TRBD1, the table's D call, matches the DNA was not checked. TRBV21-1 is a documented pseudogene. CDR3 length: 15 residues. The CDR3 coding sequence is TGTGCCAGCAGCCGGATGACAGGGTTCAATCAGCCCCAGCATTTT. Translation gives CASSRMTGFNQPQHF.

The chain employs TRBV15 and TRBJ1-4; possibly TRBD1 for D (6 bases). Trimming took 1 base from V and 5 from J, leaving 11 bases between them. The germline V gene has CDR1 LNHNV and CDR2 YYDKDF (reference sequence). The CDR3 loop spans 15 amino acids. The CDR3: CATSRGGRGNEKLFF. For the CDR3, the DNA is TGTGCCACCAGCAGAGGGGGGCGGGGGAATGAAAAACTGTTTTTT.